In this sample, the clone carrying this T cell receptor beta chain turned up many times. These data originate in a study of spatial heterogeneity in lung cancer. Study-wide background: Detection consistently captured more beta-chain sequences than alpha-chain sequences. Raw-read counts averaged over ten per unique TCR and UMI combination.

As to time point: sample taken at primary tumor resection. No cell sorting; template was whole RNA from tumor, lung tissue or PBMC. Approximately 70 TRACERx patients with early, untreated non-small cell lung cancer donated samples. On each TCR cDNA molecule, a unique molecular identifier was present. TCRdb re-called the 5' RACE reads through MiXCR, storing one row per CDR3 protein. Among approximately 7,000 distinct CDR3 sequences listed, about 3.9% were seen once. CDR1 is SQVTM, CDR2 ANQGSEA, per germline. The CDR3 is made up of 15 amino acids. V lost 0 bases and J lost 5, with 16 bases in between. The sample consisted of normal lung tissue next to the tumor, taken at surgery. The V call is TRBV29-1, the J call TRBJ2-5, with D perhaps matching TRBD2 (6 bases). This clonotype originated in a female donor with early-stage non-small cell lung cancer. The CDR3 region is CSVEDPWGGAETQYF. CDR3 in DNA: TGCAGCGTTGAAGATCCCTGGGGAGGAGCGGAGACCCAGTACTTC.